Listed here is a single TCR beta chain. Its antigen is not identified. This CDR3 contains 13 residues. Germline CDR1 reads MNHEY; CDR2 reads SMNVEV (reference sequence). As the method of synthesis, 5'RACE template switching with UMIs yielded TCR beta cDNA. TCRdb reanalyzed the 5' RACE reads, giving one entry per CDR3 protein sequence and no DNA. The table gives about 550,000 distinct CDR3 sequences; the top ten clones make up 3% to 4.5% of it. The data originate from a study of T cells expressing NK-cell markers. Study-level information: Seven of the eight sequenced donors were HCMV-seropositive; one was seronegative.

Study observations and caveats: These clonotypes additionally ranked first within the CD3+CD56-NKG2C+ fraction of a few donors. In a group of several donors, dominant NKG2C+ clonotypes represented 1.0-7.0% of CD8+ T cells.

Sequenced material: blood T cells: a sorted CD56 or NKG2C T cell subset, CD4+ or CD8+ T cells, or bulk PBMC T cells (not recorded which). This chain joins TRBV27 and TRBJ2-3. The clonotype originates from a man between 18 and 29 years old in good health. CDR3 loop: CASSAISDDTQYF.